This T cell receptor beta chain was observed in a study of blood T cell repertoires in COVID-19. Overall study: Acute and convalescent COVID-19 samples came from the United States, Italy and Spain. PBMCs, B-cell-depleted T cells, or T cells provided the cDNA or gDNA that made up the material.

In germline, CDR1 is SGHNT, CDR2 YYREEE (reference sequence). Trimming removed 6 bases from V and 6 bases from J; junction bases left unmatched: 9. CDR3 length: 15 residues. TCRdb keeps only in-frame clones here, not all; method: immunoSEQ multiplex PCR. This sample yields more than 110,000 clones, of which approximately 84% are seen a single time; approximately 5.8% belongs to the top ten. The receptor comes from a human donor in a cohort sampled during active COVID-19. The specimen sequenced was peripheral blood. The rearrangement links TRBV5-4 to TRBJ2-3, with 11 bases identical to TRBD1. The CDR3: CASTKWTGGLDTQYF. In nucleotides, the CDR3 is TGTGCCAGCACCAAATGGACAGGGGGCTTGGATACGCAGTATTTT.